The subject of this entry is one T cell receptor (beta chain). Additional DNA sequences in this sample encode the identical CDR3. Trimming took off 1 base at V and 1 base at J, with 7 bases between the two ends. Germline values: CDR1 SGHNT, CDR2 YENEEA. The CDR3 covers 14 residues. The repertoire was sequenced with immunoSEQ multiplex PCR; TCRdb's copy has only in-frame clones and lacks some. The data show some 120,000 clones, 80% to 90% seen once. The data stem from a study of control samples from healthy donors and cancer patients. This clonotype was sampled from a woman between 50 and 59 years old with colorectal cancer. The chain has TRBV11-3 and TRBJ1-1, with D hard to call. Sequencing was done on a sample of PBMCs. The CDR3 is CASSLAGANTEAFF. CDR3 coding DNA: TGTGCCAGCAGCTTAGCTGGCGCGAACACTGAAGCTTTCTTT.